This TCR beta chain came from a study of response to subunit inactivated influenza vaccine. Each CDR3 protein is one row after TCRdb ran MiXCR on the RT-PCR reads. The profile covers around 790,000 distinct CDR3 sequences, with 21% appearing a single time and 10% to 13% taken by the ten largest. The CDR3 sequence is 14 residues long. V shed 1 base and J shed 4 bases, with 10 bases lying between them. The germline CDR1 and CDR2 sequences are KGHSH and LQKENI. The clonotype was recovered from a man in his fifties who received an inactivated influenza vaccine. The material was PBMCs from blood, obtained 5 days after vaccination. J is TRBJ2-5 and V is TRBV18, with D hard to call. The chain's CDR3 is CASSPRGSLETQYF. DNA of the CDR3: TGTGCCAGCTCACCACGGGGTTCCTTAGAGACCCAGTACTTC.